The T cell receptor beta chain under discussion was sequenced for a study of T-cell memory formation after mild COVID-19 (dated by TCRdb to about 2021). Regarding the complete study: TCR sequence clusters from the two donors were largely donor specific. T-cell clones expanding and contracting after mild COVID-19 in two donors were tracked by longitudinal TCRalpha and TCRbeta repertoire sequencing. The cohort comprised two young, previously healthy adult volunteers, one female and one male.

Ficoll-Paque density gradient centrifugation was used to isolate PBMCs. A remark on this clonotype: Its recognized antigen is unknown. Base qualities are missing; no much larger clone stands one base away.

Sequencing relied on an Illumina NovaSeq 6000. TCRalpha and TCRbeta cDNA libraries were constructed by 5'RACE with constant-segment primers, with sample barcodes and unique molecular identifiers being introduced. Trizol reagent was used to extract RNA from every sample. Library amplification was performed in two PCR steps, and a second sample barcode and Illumina TruSeq adapters were introduced in the second step. Sequencing of the libraries was done on an Illumina NovaSeq, producing 2 x 150 bp paired-end reads. The authors' analysis ran thus. The reads were demultiplexed and collapsed into UMI-guided consensus sequences using migec v1.2.7. Using mixcr v2.1.11, the UMI consensuses were aligned to TRA and TRB V and J templates and assembled into clonotypes. A clonotype was counted as expanded or contracted only when both edgeR and NoisET called the clonotype significant, with the noise models trained on biological replicates. For edgeR calls, a false discovery rate-adjusted p below 0.01 and a log2 fold-change threshold of 1 were applied. PCA with hierarchical clustering of max-normalized trajectories of the 1000 most abundant clonotypes was used as exploratory dynamics analysis. Separately sequenced CD4+ and CD8+ repertoires were used to assign the CD4 or CD8 phenotype of responding clones. TCRdb redid the processing of the public reads, applying fastp at Q25 and MiXCR, and retained in-frame beta chains. Rows merge per CDR3 protein into single entries with the most common DNA and genes. TCRdb, rather than the study authors, made the V and J calls. In this sample the table shows about 290,000 distinct CDR3 sequences, about 16% of which occur a single time. Of the sample, roughly 20% falls within the top ten clones.

CDR1 is given as DFQATT and CDR2 as SNEGSKA, both from the germline V gene (reference sequence). From its cysteine to its phenylalanine, the CDR3 spans 13 amino acids. This entry keeps only the CDR3 DNA: 39 bases, framed from base 1. The germline ends are 13 bases apart after V is trimmed by 6 bases and J by 2 bases. What the study reported, not specific to this receptor: Only two mild cases were covered by the study, and larger cohorts that include severe cases with pre-infection samples were considered necessary. Contracting CD4+ clones turned up mainly in the CM and EM memory subsets, whereas EMRA was where CD8+ clones were enriched. Some responding clones were detected in pre-infection memory, suggesting pre-existing cross-reactive memory T cells joined the SARS-CoV-2 response. Clones that contracted from day 15 to 85 showed balanced CD4/CD8 phenotypes, whereas a second wave of clones that expanded from day 15 to 37 leaned towards CD4+. Whether the second-wave clones peaking on day 37 were SARS-CoV-2 specific was not confirmed.

The rearrangement combines TRBV20-1 with TRBJ2-5, with the D gene uncertain. The receptor was derived from a young man who had mild COVID-19 (a few samples of this study predate the infection). The sample titles of this study are shuffled in the database, so cell type and time point are left out; the donor was told from shared clones. The sample consisted of PBMCs or a T cell subset sorted from them (not recorded which). The DNA sequence follows: TGCAGTGCCAAGAGGCAGTTGCAAGAGACCCAGTACTTC. Its coded protein is CSAKRQLQETQYF.